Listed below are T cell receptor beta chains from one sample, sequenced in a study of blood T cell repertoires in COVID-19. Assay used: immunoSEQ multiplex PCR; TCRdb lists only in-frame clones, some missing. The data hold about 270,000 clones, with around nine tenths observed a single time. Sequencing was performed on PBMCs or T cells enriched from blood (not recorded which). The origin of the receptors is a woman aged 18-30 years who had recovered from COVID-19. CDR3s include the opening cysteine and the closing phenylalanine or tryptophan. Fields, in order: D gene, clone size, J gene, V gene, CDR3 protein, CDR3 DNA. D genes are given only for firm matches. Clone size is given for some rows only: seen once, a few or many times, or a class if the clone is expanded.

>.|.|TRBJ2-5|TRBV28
CASSPGRAFQETQYF
TGTGCCAGCAGCCCGGGAAGGGCATTTCAAGAGACCCAGTACTTC
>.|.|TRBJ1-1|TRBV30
CAWSKRLGTEAFF
TGTGCCTGGAGTAAGCGTCTTGGGACTGAAGCTTTCTTT
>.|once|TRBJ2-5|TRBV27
CASSLYWGRRETQYF
TGTGCCAGCAGTTTATATTGGGGGCGGCGGGAGACCCAGTACTTC
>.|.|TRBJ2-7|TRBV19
CASSRTGKDEQYF
TGTGCCAGTAGTCGTACAGGGAAGGACGAGCAGTACTTC
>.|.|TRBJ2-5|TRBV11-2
CASSPDTTKETQYF
TGTGCCAGCAGCCCTGACACCACAAAAGAGACCCAGTACTTC
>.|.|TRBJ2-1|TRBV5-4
CASSFGGSYNEQFF
TGTGCCAGCAGCTTTGGCGGATCCTACAATGAGCAGTTCTTC
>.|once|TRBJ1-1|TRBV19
CASSRNGADTEAFF
TGTGCCAGTAGTAGAAATGGAGCGGACACTGAAGCTTTCTTT
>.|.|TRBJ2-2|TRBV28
CASSGASWPGELFF
TGTGCCAGCAGTGGGGCTAGTTGGCCCGGGGAGCTGTTTTTT
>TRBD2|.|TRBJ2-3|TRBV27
CASSSLSGRWETDTQYF
TGTGCCAGCAGTTCACTTAGCGGGAGATGGGAGACAGATACGCAGTATTTT
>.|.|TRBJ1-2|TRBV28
CASRQGLLDGYTF
TGTGCCAGCAGGCAGGGATTGTTGGACGGCTACACCTTC
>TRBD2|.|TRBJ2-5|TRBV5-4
CASSLAGGGEETQYF
TGTGCCAGCAGCTTGGCTGGCGGGGGGGAAGAGACCCAGTACTTC
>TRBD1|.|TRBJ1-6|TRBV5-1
CASSLSTGANSPLHF
TGCGCCAGCAGCTTGTCGACAGGGGCAAATTCACCCCTCCACTTT
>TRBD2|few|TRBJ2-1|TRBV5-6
CASSGGLAAHNEQFF
TGTGCCAGCAGCGGGGGACTAGCGGCCCACAATGAGCAGTTCTTC
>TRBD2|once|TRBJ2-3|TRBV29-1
CSVLSGISTDTQYF
TGCAGCGTGCTTAGCGGGATAAGCACAGATACGCAGTATTTT
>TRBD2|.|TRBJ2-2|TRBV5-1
CASSLYSGGAGDTGELFF
TGCGCCAGCAGCCTCTATAGCGGGGGGGCCGGGGACACCGGGGAGCTGTTTTTT
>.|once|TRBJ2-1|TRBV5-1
CASSLDADYNEQFF
TGCGCCAGCAGCTTGGATGCGGACTACAATGAGCAGTTCTTC
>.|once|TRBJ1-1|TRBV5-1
CASSSLTGDTEAFF
TGCGCCAGCAGCTCTCTGACAGGAGACACTGAAGCTTTCTTT
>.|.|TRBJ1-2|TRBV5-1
CASSFGGANYGYTF
TGCGCCAGCAGCTTCGGAGGCGCCAACTATGGCTACACCTTC
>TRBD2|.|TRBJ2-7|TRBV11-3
CASSLAGGGHTYEQYF
TGTGCCAGCAGCTTAGCCGGGGGGGGCCACACCTACGAGCAGTACTTC
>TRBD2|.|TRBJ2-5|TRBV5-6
CASSLLAGVRETQYF
TGTGCCAGCAGCTTGTTAGCGGGAGTTCGCGAGACCCAGTACTTC
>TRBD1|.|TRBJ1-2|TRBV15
CATSRELGVRDRGHGYTF
TGTGCCACCAGCAGAGAATTGGGGGTCCGGGACAGGGGACATGGCTACACCTTC
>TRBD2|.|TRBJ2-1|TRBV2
CASSLAGDHNEQFF
TGTGCCAGCAGTCTAGCGGGAGACCACAATGAGCAGTTCTTC
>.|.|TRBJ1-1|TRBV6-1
CASSEKGDLGNTEAFF
TGTGCCAGCAGTGAAAAAGGGGATCTAGGGAACACTGAAGCTTTCTTT
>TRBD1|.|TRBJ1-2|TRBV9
CASSATRGPSHYGYTF
TGTGCCAGCAGCGCGACCAGGGGGCCCTCTCACTATGGCTACACCTTC
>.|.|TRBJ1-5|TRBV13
CASSLASGGLGNQPQHF
TGTGCCAGCAGCTTGGCGTCCGGGGGGCTAGGTAATCAGCCCCAGCATTTT
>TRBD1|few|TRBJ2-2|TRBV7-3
CASSPGQGARGTGELFF
TGTGCCAGCAGCCCCGGACAGGGGGCGCGGGGCACCGGGGAGCTGTTTTTT
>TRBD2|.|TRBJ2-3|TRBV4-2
CASSQDVSGTAEVAVTDTQYF
TGTGCCAGCAGCCAAGACGTCAGCGGGACCGCGGAGGTTGCGGTCACAGATACGCAGTATTTT
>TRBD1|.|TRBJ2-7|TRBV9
CASSSRDRGSYEQYF
TGTGCCAGCAGCAGCCGGGACAGGGGATCCTACGAGCAGTACTTC
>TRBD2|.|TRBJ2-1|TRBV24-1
CATSDEGLAGYNEQFF
TGTGCCACCAGTGATGAGGGACTAGCGGGATACAATGAGCAGTTCTTC
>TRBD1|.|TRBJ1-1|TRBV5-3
CARSHTPGQITEAFF
TGTGCCAGAAGCCATACACCGGGACAGATAACTGAAGCTTTCTTT
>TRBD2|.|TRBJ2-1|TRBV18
CASSPFRTSGENEQFF
TGTGCCAGCTCACCGTTCCGGACTAGCGGGGAAAATGAGCAGTTCTTC
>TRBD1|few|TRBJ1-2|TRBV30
CAWSLRQGSYGYTF
TGTGCCTGGAGTCTGAGACAGGGTAGCTATGGCTACACCTTC
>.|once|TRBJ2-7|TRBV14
CASSQVAARGGRTYEQYF
TGTGCCAGCAGCCAAGTGGCTGCTAGGGGGGGCCGAACCTACGAGCAGTACTTC
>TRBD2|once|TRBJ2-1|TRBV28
CASSNLAVYNEQFF
TGTGCCAGCAGTAACCTAGCGGTCTACAATGAGCAGTTCTTC
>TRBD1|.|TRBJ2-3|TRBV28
CASSLRTGGTDTQYF
TGTGCCAGCAGTCTTAGGACAGGGGGCACAGATACGCAGTATTTT
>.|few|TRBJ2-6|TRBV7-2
CASTRMGPGLNVLTF
TGTGCCAGCACCCGGATGGGGCCGGGACTCAACGTCCTGACTTTC
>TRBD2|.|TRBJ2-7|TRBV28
CASSLWGRAENYEQYF
TGTGCCAGCAGTTTGTGGGGGAGGGCCGAAAACTACGAGCAGTACTTC
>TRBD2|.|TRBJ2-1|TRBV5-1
CASSRSGGAGEQFF
TGCGCCAGCAGCCGCAGCGGGGGGGCCGGTGAGCAGTTCTTC
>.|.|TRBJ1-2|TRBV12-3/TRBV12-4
CASSLFSGFGYTF
TGTGCCAGCAGTTTATTTTCCGGGTTTGGCTACACCTTC
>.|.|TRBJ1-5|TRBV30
CAWSSGSNQPQHF
TGTGCCTGGAGTTCGGGAAGCAATCAGCCCCAGCATTTT
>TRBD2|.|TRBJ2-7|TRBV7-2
CASSLVGRESPYEQYF
TGTGCCAGCAGCTTAGTTGGGCGGGAGTCCCCCTACGAGCAGTACTTC
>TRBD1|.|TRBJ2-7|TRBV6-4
CASSREGTGDYEQYF
TGTGCCAGCAGCCGGGAGGGGACAGGGGACTACGAGCAGTACTTC
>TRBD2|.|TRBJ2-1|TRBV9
CASSVTGTSYEQFF
TGTGCCAGCAGCGTAACCGGGACTAGTTATGAGCAGTTCTTC
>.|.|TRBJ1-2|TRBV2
CASSESGQSKRGYTF
TGTGCCAGCAGTGAATCGGGACAATCGAAGCGTGGCTACACCTTC
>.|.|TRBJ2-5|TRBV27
CASSPRDFQETQYF
TGTGCCAGCAGTCCCCGGGATTTTCAAGAGACCCAGTACTTC
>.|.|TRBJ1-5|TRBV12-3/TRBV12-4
CASSFLSGPQHF
TGTGCCAGCAGTTTCCTGAGTGGGCCCCAGCATTTT
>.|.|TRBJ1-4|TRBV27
CATRTAANEKLFF
TGTGCCACACGGACAGCTGCTAATGAAAAACTGTTTTTT
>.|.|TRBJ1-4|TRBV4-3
CASSQEQAVEKLFF
TGCGCCAGCAGCCAAGAACAGGCGGTTGAAAAACTGTTTTTT
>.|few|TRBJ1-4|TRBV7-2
CASSPTSGDANEKLFF
TGTGCCAGCAGCCCCACCTCAGGGGATGCTAATGAAAAACTGTTTTTT
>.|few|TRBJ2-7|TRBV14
CASSQAYEQYF
TGTGCCAGCAGCCAAGCGTACGAGCAGTACTTC
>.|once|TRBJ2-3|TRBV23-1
CASSQSPQKRIRPDTQYF
TGCGCCAGCAGTCAATCCCCCCAAAAGAGGATCCGCCCAGATACGCAGTATTTT
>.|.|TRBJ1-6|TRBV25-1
CASSVDRINSPLHF
TGTGCCAGCAGTGTTGACAGGATTAATTCACCCCTCCACTTT
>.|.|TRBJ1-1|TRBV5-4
CASSPERPNTEAFF
TGTGCCAGCAGCCCGGAGAGACCGAACACTGAAGCTTTCTTT
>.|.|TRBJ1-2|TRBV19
CASSINIYGYTF
TGTGCCAGTAGTATTAACATCTATGGCTACACCTTC
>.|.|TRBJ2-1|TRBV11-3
CASSLAAGAHNEQFF
TGTGCCAGCAGCTTAGCTGCAGGGGCACACAATGAGCAGTTCTTC
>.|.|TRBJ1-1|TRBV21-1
CASSGPGTGRPNTEAFF
TGTGCCAGCAGCGGACCCGGGACAGGCAGACCAAACACTGAAGCTTTCTTT
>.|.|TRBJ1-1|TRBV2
CASSAEANTEAFF
TGTGCCAGCAGTGCCGAGGCGAACACTGAAGCTTTCTTT
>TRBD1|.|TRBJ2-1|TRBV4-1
CASSQVGTGRLEQFF
TGCGCCAGCAGCCAAGTGGGGACAGGCCGCCTGGAGCAGTTCTTC
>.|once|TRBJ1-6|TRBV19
CASSTQSGTPTIALHF
TGTGCCAGTAGTACCCAATCCGGGACACCGACGATAGCCCTCCACTTT
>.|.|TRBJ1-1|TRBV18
CASSAQGGTEAFF
TGTGCCAGCTCGGCACAGGGAGGGACTGAAGCTTTCTTT